The sequence of this T cell receptor beta chain was determined in a study of blood T cell repertoires in COVID-19. V lost 1 base and J lost 8; bases outside the gene matches: 17. CDR3 length equals 18 residues. Germline values: CDR1 SGHRS, CDR2 YFSETQ. The protocol was immunoSEQ multiplex PCR, while the TCRdb copy is restricted to in-frame clones and leaves out a portion. The sample yields about 100,000 clones, about nine tenths seen once. The sample comprised peripheral blood. The TCR sequence derives from an older man with acute or convalescent COVID-19. J is TRBJ1-4 and V is TRBV5-1, with 7 bases identical to TRBD1. Written as DNA, the CDR3 is TGCGCCAGCAGCTTGTCCTCAGGGTTAGGAGGGGGCGGAGAAAAACTGTTTTTT. This translates into CASSLSSGLGGGGEKLFF.